This T cell receptor beta chain comes out of a study of blood T cell repertoires in COVID-19. V lost 4 bases and J lost 5, with 16 bases in between. The V gene's germline CDR1 is SGHNT and CDR2 YYREEE (reference sequence). There are 14 residues in the CDR3. Only a few counts were recorded for this clone. Profiling relied on immunoSEQ multiplex PCR, and the TCRdb table lists in-frame clones only, not all of them. The top ten clones hold approximately 30% of a sample with 71,000 or so clones, about four fifths of them seen once. This sequence joins TRBV5-4 and TRBJ2-7, with D uncertain. The TCR was taken from a man between 65 and 85 years old with acute or convalescent COVID-19. Material: peripheral blood. The CDR3 here is CASSQDMAAHEQYF. The CDR3 DNA sequence: TGTGCCAGCAGCCAAGACATGGCTGCCCACGAGCAGTACTTC.